The clone carrying this T cell receptor beta chain has more than one count but fewer than ten. TCRdb re-processed the PCR reads through MiXCR. The table records about 15,000 clones, roughly 25% of them present only once. Patients were all untreated before their thyroid surgery. This entry belongs to a study of metastatic and nonmetastatic thyroid tumors. Germline-derived CDR1 and CDR2 are SGHAT and FQNNGV. The germline V and J ends were trimmed by 4 bases and 8 bases, with 19 bases remaining between them. The CDR3 totals 15 residues. Sequences were obtained from adjacent normal tissue. The source is a female donor with papillary thyroid cancer or a benign thyroid nodule (not recorded which). Some clones in this sample may be carry-over from other donors' samples. The chain uses TRBV11-2 and TRBJ2-3; D is possibly TRBD2 (6 bases). Here the CDR3 DNA reads TGTGCCAGCAGCTCCTCTTCGGGAGTAGGTCGTACGCAGTATTTT. Translated, it gives CASSSSSGVGRTQYF.